This T cell receptor (beta chain) was captured in a study of T cells after yellow fever vaccination. From germline, CDR1 is SGHRS and CDR2 YFSETQ. V lost 3 bases and J 5 bases, leaving 14 bases between the germline ends. The CDR3 contains 14 residues. Template-switching 5'RACE yielded the TCR cDNA; a universal primer site and UMIs were added in the process. TCRdb itself ran the 5' RACE reads through MiXCR, one entry per CDR3 protein. The sample has about 58,000 distinct CDR3 sequences, 5% to 6.5% seen once. This clonotype has ten or more counts. Sequencing used PBMCs, either bulk or a sorted T-cell subset (CD4+, CD8+, memory, or dextramer-sorted; not recorded which), obtained on the day of the yellow fever booster vaccination. This receptor was obtained from a man between 18 and 35 years old who received the YFV17D yellow fever vaccine. V gene TRBV5-1 combines with J gene TRBJ2-5; D is ambiguous. The CDR3 DNA reads as TGCGCCAGCAGCTCTTACGGGCCGGGCGAGACCCAGTACTTC. Translation gives CASSSYGPGETQYF.